The present T cell receptor (beta chain) was sequenced within a study of blood T cell repertoires in COVID-19. On the study more broadly: The analysed material was cDNA or gDNA that came from T cells, B-cell-depleted T cells, or PBMCs.

As to this clone: Other DNA sequences from this sample encode an identical CDR3 as well.

Per the original methods: Reference gene primer amplification gave nucleated cell count estimates. Data came from immunoSEQ multiplex PCR; TCRdb stores just in-frame clones and leaves some out. For V, J and clone size, that table is used; D and trimming come from the DNA. Of more than 60,000 clones listed, around 90% were seen once; the top ten hold less than 9%. Looked up from germline, CDR1 is LGHDT and CDR2 is YNNKEL (reference sequence). The CDR3 has 14 amino acids. V was cut by 4 bases and J by 7 bases, with 11 bases left in between. The chain employs TRBV3-1 (or the pseudogene TRBV3-2) and TRBJ1-6; possibly TRBD1 for D (5 bases). The receptor comes from a human donor in a cohort sampled during active COVID-19. The sequenced sample was peripheral blood. The CDR3 region is CASSLRDRNSPLHF. In DNA, the CDR3 is TGTGCCAGCAGCCTCAGGGATCGAAATTCACCCCTCCACTTT.